Below are 30 T cell receptor beta chains sequenced from a single sample in a study of cytomegalovirus exposure and HLA in healthy donors. PCR involved 60 Vbeta and 13 Jbeta primers. Profiled with immunoSEQ multiplex PCR; TCRdb holds only in-frame clones, not every one. In all, the sample yields approximately 110,000 clones. Sequencing was performed on PBMCs. Receptors originate from a young man in good health and CMV-seronegative.

The rearrangement joins TRBV19 to TRBJ1-2; 7 bases match TRBD1. CDR1 is LNHDA and CDR2 is SQIVND in the germline V gene (reference sequence). The CDR3 totals 13 residues. J lost 3 bases, V lost 6 bases, and 4 bases had no gene match. The DNA for the CDR3 is TGTGCCAGTAGACGGACAGGACACTATGGCTACACCTTC. Translated, it gives CASRRTGHYGYTF.

The rearrangement joins TRBV21-1 to TRBJ1-2; TRBD1, as called in the table, went unchecked against the DNA. TRBV21-1 is designated a pseudogene. CDR3 length equals 18 residues. The CDR3 region has the DNA TGTGCCAGCAGCAAAGGTGGGACACCCCTACCGCGAGACTATGGCTACACCTTC. Residues: CASSKGGTPLPRDYGYTF.

The genes are TRBV27 and TRBJ2-3, with TRBD2 matching over 13 bases. With 1 base clipped from V and 5 bases from J, the junction kept 6 bases outside the gene matches. Germline-derived CDR1 and CDR2 are MNHEY and SMNVEV (reference sequence). This CDR3 is built from 17 residues. The CDR3: CASSLLGLAGAGDTQYF. The CDR3 nucleotides read TGTGCCAGCAGTTTATTAGGACTAGCGGGAGCTGGAGATACGCAGTATTTT.

The CDR3 DNA sequence: TGTGCTAGTGGTTTGGGCCCGAGGACAGCTTTTAGCAATCAGCCCCAGCATTTT. Its protein product is CASGLGPRTAFSNQPQHF. The rearrangement joins TRBV12-5 to TRBJ1-5; D is possibly TRBD1 (6 bases). The CDR3 covers 18 residues. CDR1 and CDR2 from the germline V gene are LGHNT and FRNRAP. V lost 1 base to trimming and J lost 0 bases, with 16 bases between them. Combining the CDR3 with reference TRBV12-5 and TRBJ1-5 gives the whole variable domain DARVTQTPRHKVTEMGQEVTMRCQPILGHNTVFWYRQTMMQGLELLAYFRNRAPLDDSGMPKDRFSAEMPDATLATLKIQPSEPRDSAVYFCASGLGPRTAFSNQPQHFGDGTRLSIL.

The chain has TRBV28 and TRBJ1-4; TRBD1 matches at 9 bases. This CDR3 spans 14 amino acids. Germline V gene sequence: CDR1 MDHEN, CDR2 SYDVKM. V lost 5 bases to trimming and J lost 7 bases; unmatched junction nucleotides: 5. CDR3 nucleotides: TGTGCCAGCAGTCCTGGGACAGGGATTGAAAAACTGTTTTTT. Protein: CASSPGTGIEKLFF.

CDR3 in amino acids: CASSYPPQGAPSGTEAFF. The DNA of the CDR3 is TGTGCCAGCAGTTACCCCCCACAGGGGGCTCCGAGTGGCACTGAAGCTTTCTTT. This chain connects TRBV6-7 to TRBJ1-1, with TRBD1 matching 9 bases. TRBV6-7 is given ORF status, its function remaining uncertain. The J segment lost 4 bases and the V segment lost 2 bases, leaving 14 bases of the junction unmatched. The CDR3 consists of 18 residues.

V is TRBV11-2 and J is TRBJ2-3; D might be TRBD1 (5 bases). Germline V gene lookup returns CDR1 SGHAT and CDR2 FQNNGV. The CDR3 loop spans 15 amino acids. Trimming removed 6 bases from V and 4 bases from J, with 17 bases in between. CDR3 protein: CASRLRARLADTQYF. CDR3 in DNA: TGTGCCAGCAGGCTCAGGGCTAGGTTAGCAGATACGCAGTATTTT.

V gene TRBV5-4 combines with J gene TRBJ1-1; D not resolved. Germline CDR1 SGHNT, CDR2 YYREEE (reference sequence). CDR3 length: 12 amino acids. V was cut by 5 bases and J by 1 base, with 6 bases left in between. CDR3 sequence reads: CASRDSNTEAFF. The DNA for the CDR3 is TGTGCCAGCAGAGACTCGAACACTGAAGCTTTCTTT.

V and J are TRBV6-1 and TRBJ1-5; 8 bases agree with TRBD1. CDR3 length: 13 residues. Looked up from germline, CDR1 is MNHNS and CDR2 is SASEGT. V dropped 4 bases and J dropped 4; count of bases not matched to a gene: 0. In DNA form, the CDR3 reads TGTGCCAGCAGTGGGACAGGGAATCAGCCCCAGCATTTT. It is translated as CASSGTGNQPQHF.

The chain carries TRBV28 and TRBJ2-6; possible D gene TRBD2, 5 bases. Germline loops: CDR1 MDHEN, CDR2 SYDVKM. The ends were cut back, 6 bases at V and 0 bases at J, with 6 bases in the middle. The CDR3 consists of 14 residues. The CDR3 nucleotides read TGTGCCAGCAGGGGAGACTCTGGGGCCAACGTCCTGACTTTC. This translates into CASRGDSGANVLTF. Full variable domain (remainder filled in from reference TRBV28 and TRBJ2-6): DVKVTQSSRYLVKRTGEKVFLECVQDMDHENMFWYRQDPGLGLRLIYFSYDVKMKEKGDIPEGYSVSREKKERFSLILESASTNQTSMYLCASRGDSGANVLTFGAGSRLTVL.

The DNA of the CDR3 is TGTGCCAGCAGTACAGGAAAGAACACTGAAGCTTTCTTT. Residues: CASSTGKNTEAFF. The rearrangement joins TRBV6-1 to TRBJ1-1; D is possibly TRBD1 (5 bases). Trimming shortened V by 5 bases and J by 1 base, and 8 bases separated the two germline ends. This CDR3 spans 13 amino acids. The germline CDR1 and CDR2 sequences are MNHNS and SASEGT.

The CDR3 DNA sequence: TGTGCCAGCAGCCGAGACGGGAGGCTCACAGATACGCAGTATTTT. Translating gives CASSRDGRLTDTQYF. V and J are TRBV5-6 and TRBJ2-3; 7 positions match TRBD2. The V gene's germline CDR1 is SGHDT and CDR2 YYEEEE. J gave up 2 bases and V 4 bases, and 7 bases lay outside the gene matches. This CDR3 is 15 amino acids long.

V usage is TRBV30 and J usage is TRBJ1-2; D may be TRBD1 (5 bases). This CDR3 is 12 amino acids long. The V gene's germline CDR1 is GTSNPN and CDR2 SVGIG (reference sequence). Trimming pared 4 bases from V and 4 bases from J, leaving 10 bases between. CDR3 region: CAWMTAFYGYTF. In DNA form, the CDR3 reads TGTGCCTGGATGACAGCCTTCTATGGCTACACCTTC. Drawing the rest from reference TRBV30 and TRBJ1-2, the complete variable domain is SQTIHQWPATLVQPVGSPLSLECTVEGTSNPNLYWYRQAAGRGLQLLFYSVGIGQISSEVPQNLSASRPQDRQFILSSKKLLLSDSGFYLCAWMTAFYGYTFGSGTRLTVV.

This chain uses TRBV29-1 with TRBJ1-2; a possible D gene is TRBD1 (5 bases). Germline-derived CDR1 and CDR2 are SQVTM and ANQGSEA. V lost 4 bases and J lost 4, with 16 bases in between. The CDR3 is 14 amino acids. Written as DNA, the CDR3 is TGCAGCGTTGGAGCTCTTGGGGGGGGCTATGGCTACACCTTC. This encodes CSVGALGGGYGYTF.

V usage is TRBV18 and J usage is TRBJ2-5, with a tentative D call TRBD2 (7 bases). The CDR3 contains 15 residues. V was trimmed by 2 bases and J by 2 bases, leaving 12 bases between them. CDR1 KGHSH and CDR2 LQKENI come from the germline V gene. CDR3 in amino acids: CASSPARGGQETQYF. The CDR3 nucleotides read TGTGCCAGCTCACCAGCCAGGGGAGGGCAAGAGACCCAGTACTTC.

The rearrangement links TRBV18 to TRBJ2-7; weak D call: TRBD1 (5 bases). In germline, CDR1 is KGHSH, CDR2 LQKENI. Trimming removed 3 bases from V and 5 bases from J, with 14 bases in between. The CDR3 contains 14 residues. The CDR3 loop reads CASSPATVFDEQYF. DNA of the CDR3: TGTGCCAGCTCACCGGCGACAGTTTTCGACGAGCAGTACTTC.

This chain joins TRBV7-6 and TRBJ1-2; 7 bases are a match to TRBD1. V dropped 9 bases and J dropped 4; count of bases not matched to a gene: 14. Germline assignment: CDR1 SGHVS and CDR2 FNYEAQ. The CDR3 spans 15 residues. The CDR3 is CASTETAGGFYGYTF. CDR3 DNA: TGTGCCAGTACAGAAACGGCAGGGGGATTCTATGGCTACACCTTC.

A note on this clone: Its ends do not fully match the called genes, so a read error is possible. This chain joins TRBV5-6 and TRBJ1-6; D may be TRBD1 (6 bases). The V gene's germline CDR1 is SGHDT and CDR2 YYEEEE. The CDR3 sequence is 17 residues long. This chain's CDR3 is CASSFRTGSSCNSPLHF. The CDR3 bases are TGTGCCAGCAGCTTTAGAACAGGGAGCTCCTGTAATTCACCCCTCCACTTT.

This rearrangement joins TRBV30 to TRBJ2-5; possible D gene TRBD2, 5 bases. V was clipped by 2 bases and J by 5 bases, with 12 bases between them. The CDR3 runs to 13 residues. CDR1 GTSNPN and CDR2 SVGIG come from the germline V gene (reference sequence). The CDR3 DNA sequence: TGTGCCTGGAGTCTAGGACGCGGGGAGACCCAGTACTTC. Residues: CAWSLGRGETQYF.

The rearrangement uses TRBV28 and TRBJ2-1; TRBD1 aligns across 8 bases. With V trimmed by 4 bases and J by 7 bases, 12 bases remained unmatched. The CDR3 loop spans 16 amino acids. Germline V lookup: CDR1 MDHEN, CDR2 SYDVKM. CDR3 DNA: TGTGCCAGCAGTTCGATCACCGGGACAGGTAGGAATGAGCAGTTCTTC. Its protein product is CASSSITGTGRNEQFF. The full variable domain, rest sourced from reference TRBV28 and TRBJ2-1, is DVKVTQSSRYLVKRTGEKVFLECVQDMDHENMFWYRQDPGLGLRLIYFSYDVKMKEKGDIPEGYSVSREKKERFSLILESASTNQTSMYLCASSSITGTGRNEQFFGPGTRLTVL.

The genes are TRBV27 and TRBJ1-1, with a possible D match to TRBD1 (5 bases). The CDR3 runs to 14 residues. Germline CDR1 is MNHEY and CDR2 is SMNVEV (reference sequence). The V and J ends lost 4 bases and 6 bases respectively, with 15 bases between them. The CDR3 DNA reads TGTGCCAGCAGTTACCGGGGGGGGAAGGCTGAAGCTTTCTTT. This translates into CASSYRGGKAEAFF.

The gene calls are TRBV18 and TRBJ2-1; a possible D gene is TRBD1 (5 bases). The V and J ends lost 3 bases and 6 bases respectively, with 9 bases between them. Germline lookup yields CDR1 KGHSH and CDR2 LQKENI. CDR3 length: 13 residues. CDR3 sequence reads: CASSPTDRNEQFF. The CDR3 nucleotides read TGTGCCAGCTCACCGACAGACCGCAATGAGCAGTTCTTC.

The genes are TRBV15 and TRBJ2-3; 8 bases are a match to TRBD2. Germline V gives CDR1 LNHNV, CDR2 YYDKDF (reference sequence). V was clipped by 5 bases and J by 0 bases; unmatched bases: 13. The CDR3 runs to 18 residues. Here the CDR3 reads CATSATSGGRRSTDTQYF. The DNA for the CDR3 is TGTGCCACCAGCGCTACTTCGGGGGGGCGTCGGAGCACAGATACGCAGTATTTT.

V and J are TRBV14 and TRBJ2-7, with unresolved D. This CDR3 region has 15 residues. Looked up from germline, CDR1 is SGHDN and CDR2 is FVKESK. Trimming left V 2 bases short and J 1 base short, with 12 bases between. The CDR3 DNA reads as TGTGCCAGCAGCCAAAGCGAAGCTCCATCCTACGAGCAGTACTTC. Its protein is CASSQSEAPSYEQYF.

The gene calls are TRBV11-2 and TRBJ2-7; D is unresolved. The V end lost 3 bases, the J end lost 3 bases, and 9 bases lay between the germline ends. Germline V gene data show CDR1 as SGHAT and CDR2 as FQNNGV. CDR3 length: 13 residues. As DNA, the CDR3 is TGTGCCAGCAGCTTTAGGCGGAGCTACGAGCAGTACTTC. Its translation: CASSFRRSYEQYF.

The rearrangement links TRBV7-2 to TRBJ1-5; 8 bases agree with TRBD1. The junction had 3 bases not matched to a gene; V was cut back by 4 bases and J by 4 bases. Looked up from germline, CDR1 is SGHTA and CDR2 is FQGNSA. This CDR3 comprises 14 residues. CDR3 sequence reads: CASSSRQGNQPQHF. CDR3 bases: TGTGCCAGCAGCTCACGACAGGGGAATCAGCCCCAGCATTTT.

V and J are TRBV27 and TRBJ2-5, with a weak D call TRBD2 (6 bases). V was clipped by 3 bases and J by 5 bases, with 13 bases between them. Germline CDR1 is MNHEY and CDR2 is SMNVEV (reference sequence). This CDR3 has 14 amino acids. The CDR3 DNA reads as TGTGCCAGCAGTTTGCGGGGCCTAGGGGAGACCCAGTACTTC. Protein: CASSLRGLGETQYF.

Notes on this clone: The junction differs from germline at one of its ends, possibly a read error. The chain joins TRBV5-1 to TRBJ1-1; 7 positions match TRBD1. The CDR3 runs 16 residues. Germline CDR1 is SGHRS and CDR2 is YFSETQ. CDR3 sequence: CASSGGTDWDEPEVFF. CDR3 in DNA: TGCGCCAGCAGCGGGGGGACAGATTGGGACGAACCTGAAGTTTTCTTT.

J is TRBJ1-6 and V is TRBV5-8, with TRBD1 matching over 8 bases. The CDR3 spans 18 residues. From germline, CDR1 is SGHTS and CDR2 YDEGEE. V lost 5 bases and J lost 0; bases outside the gene matches: 10. The CDR3 region is CASRTGTGVSSYNSPLHF. The CDR3 DNA sequence: TGTGCCAGCAGAACCGGGACAGGCGTTAGCTCCTATAATTCACCCCTCCACTTT. Full variable domain (missing parts from reference TRBV5-8 and TRBJ1-6): EAGVTQSPTHLIKTRGQQATLRCSPISGHTSVYWYQQALGLGLQFLLWYDEGEERNRGNFPPRFSGRQFPNYSSELNVNALELEDSALYLCASRTGTGVSSYNSPLHFGNGTRLTVT.

The J gene is TRBJ1-6, the V gene TRBV28, with D maybe TRBD1 (6 bases). Germline lookup yields CDR1 MDHEN and CDR2 SYDVKM. Deletions cut 7 bases from V and 7 bases from J, with 14 bases between. This CDR3 spans 14 amino acids. The CDR3 reads CASKLGHLNSPLHF. In nucleotides, the CDR3 is TGTGCCAGCAAGTTGGGACACCTAAATTCACCCCTCCACTTT. The whole variable domain, filled in from reference TRBV28 and TRBJ1-6, reads DVKVTQSSRYLVKRTGEKVFLECVQDMDHENMFWYRQDPGLGLRLIYFSYDVKMKEKGDIPEGYSVSREKKERFSLILESASTNQTSMYLCASKLGHLNSPLHFGNGTRLTVT.